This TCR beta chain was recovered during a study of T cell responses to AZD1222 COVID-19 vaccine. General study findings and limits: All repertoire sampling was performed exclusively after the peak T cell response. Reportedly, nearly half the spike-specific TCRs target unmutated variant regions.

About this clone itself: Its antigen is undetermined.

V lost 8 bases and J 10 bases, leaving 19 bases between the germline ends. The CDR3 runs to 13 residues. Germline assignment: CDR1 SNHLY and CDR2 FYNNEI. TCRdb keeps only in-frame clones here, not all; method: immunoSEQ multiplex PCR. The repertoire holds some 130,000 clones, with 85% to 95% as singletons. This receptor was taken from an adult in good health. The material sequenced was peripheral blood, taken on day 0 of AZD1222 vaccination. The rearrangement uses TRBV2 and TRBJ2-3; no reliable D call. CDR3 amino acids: CASGLAPEWAQYF. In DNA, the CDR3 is TGTGCCAGCGGGTTGGCTCCCGAGTGGGCGCAGTATTTT. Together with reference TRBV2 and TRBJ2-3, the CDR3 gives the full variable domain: EPEVTQTPSHQVTQMGQEVILRCVPISNHLYFYWYRQILGQKVEFLVSFYNNEISEKSEIFDDQFSVERPDGSNFTLKIRSTKLEDSAMYFCASGLAPEWAQYFGPGTRLTVL.